This entry lists 18 T cell receptor beta chains sequenced from one sample in a study of regulatory T cells in long-lasting Graves disease. The time point here: newly diagnosed GD, antithyroid drugs for less than 3 months. From PBMCs, RNA was extracted and then used to make the TCR library. HTBI primers from iRepertoire and Arm-PCR of CDR3 regions yielded the TCR beta libraries. From the multiplex PCR reads, TCRdb called clonotypes with MiXCR, one entry per CDR3 protein. The data show 400,000 to 450,000 distinct CDR3 sequences, 16% seen once. These same data were also listed under a study on T cells in Graves' hyperthyroidism and ophthalmopathy.

Sequencing was performed on peripheral blood mononuclear cells (PBMCs), taken at new diagnosis, from a patient treated with antithyroid drugs. The receptors were sampled from a woman aged 30 to 39 with Graves disease.

This clonotype was seen ten or more times. The rearrangement joins TRBV28 to TRBJ2-5, with no clear D. This CDR3 region has 16 residues. Between the trimmed V and J ends, which lost 4 bases and 1 base, there was a span of 16 bases. Germline assignment: CDR1 MDHEN and CDR2 SYDVKM. CDR3 sequence (DNA): TGTGCCAGCAGTTCACCTGCTACGTGGGCCCAAGAGACCCAGTACTTC. Protein product: CASSSPATWAQETQYF.

This clonotype came up many times. The CDR3 coding sequence is TGTGCCAGCAGTGAAGCGCCTTTGGGATACACCGGGGAGCTGTTTTTT. It translates to CASSEAPLGYTGELFF. This chain links TRBV2 with TRBJ2-2, with D unresolved. CDR3 length equals 16 residues. Trimming took off 0 bases at V and 3 bases at J, with 11 bases between the two ends. Germline V gene sequence: CDR1 SNHLY, CDR2 FYNNEI.

V and J are TRBV9 and TRBJ1-3; a weak D match, TRBD1 (5 bases). The germline V gene encodes CDR1 SGDLS and CDR2 YYNGEE. The CDR3 runs to 16 residues. V was shortened by 4 bases and J by 3 bases, with 17 bases between the two germline ends. The CDR3 is CASSLASGGYGNTIYF. The CDR3 bases are TGTGCCAGCAGCCTGGCCTCTGGGGGGTATGGAAACACCATATATTTT.

This clonotype was detected ten times or more. The V call is TRBV4-1, the J call TRBJ1-2, with D maybe TRBD1 (6 bases). Germline-derived CDR1 and CDR2 are MGHRA and YSYEKL. The CDR3 is 16 amino acids. V lost 1 base and J 2 bases, leaving 14 bases between the germline ends. CDR3 nucleotide sequence: TGCGCCAGCAGCCAAGCGGTAGGGACAAACAACTATGGCTACACCTTC. It specifies CASSQAVGTNNYGYTF.

This clonotype was observed many times. V gene TRBV5-1 combines with J gene TRBJ2-2; 7 bases align to TRBD2. Looked up from germline, CDR1 is SGHRS and CDR2 is YFSETQ. V shed 6 bases and J 7 bases; nucleotides not matched to a gene: 9. This CDR3 has 14 residues. In nucleotides, the CDR3 is TGCGCCAGCAATGGACTAGAGGACGGCGGGGAGCTGTTTTTT. Translating gives CASNGLEDGGELFF.

This clonotype was recorded many times. This chain joins TRBV28 and TRBJ2-7; a weak D match, TRBD2 (5 bases). In germline, CDR1 is MDHEN, CDR2 SYDVKM. Trimming took off 4 bases at V and 1 base at J, with 14 bases between the two ends. This CDR3 has 15 amino acids. For the CDR3, the DNA is TGTGCCAGCAGTTCGGGGAAAGTTATATCCTACGAGCAGTACTTC. It encodes CASSSGKVISYEQYF.

This clonotype was recorded many times. The genes are TRBV7-2 and TRBJ2-1; 11 nucleotides align to TRBD2. Germline CDR1 SGHTA, CDR2 FQGNSA. The CDR3 covers 17 residues. V lost 0 bases to trimming and J lost 6 bases; unmatched junction nucleotides: 7. CDR3: CASSLALLAGVGNEQFF. As DNA, the CDR3 is TGTGCCAGCAGCTTAGCTTTACTAGCGGGAGTCGGCAATGAGCAGTTCTTC. The complete variable domain, with remaining parts taken from reference TRBV7-2 and TRBJ2-1, reads GAGVSQSPSNKVTEKGKDVELRCDPISGHTALYWYRQSLGQGLEFLIYFQGNSAPDKSGLPSDRFSAERTGGSVSTLTIQRTQQEDSAVYLCASSLALLAGVGNEQFFGPGTRLTVL.

The chain carries TRBV7-9 and TRBJ2-7; possibly TRBD2 for D (7 bases). Trimming cost V 5 bases and J 7 bases, with 21 bases left between them. Germline V gives CDR1 SEHNR, CDR2 FQNEAQ (reference sequence). This CDR3 region has 15 residues. The CDR3 DNA follows: TGTGCCAGCAGCAAGCGGGACAAGCTCTGGGTGGAGCAGTACTTC. This sequence encodes CASSKRDKLWVEQYF.

This clonotype has ten or more counts. V gene TRBV13 combines with J gene TRBJ2-3; maybe TRBD2 (6 bases). CDR1 is PRHDT, CDR2 FYEKMQ, per germline (reference sequence). CDR3 length: 17 amino acids. Trimming cost V 2 bases and J 7 bases, with 22 bases left between them. The CDR3 region is CASSLNPPGDPEYTQYF. The DNA of the CDR3 is TGTGCCAGCAGCTTAAATCCGCCGGGAGACCCTGAGTATACGCAGTATTTT.

In its sample, this clonotype was seen many times. This chain links TRBV9 with TRBJ2-3, with 8 bases lining up with TRBD2. The CDR3 is 17 residues long. Germline-derived CDR1 and CDR2 are SGDLS and YYNGEE. Losses at the gene ends were 0 bases for V and 3 bases for J; bases not matched to a gene: 9. The CDR3 nucleotides read TGTGCCAGCAGCGTAGCTATGAGCGGGAGAGGAACAGATACGCAGTATTTT. It translates to CASSVAMSGRGTDTQYF.

This clonotype was seen ten or more times. V is TRBV5-1 and J is TRBJ2-1; D may be TRBD2 (6 bases). Germline-derived CDR1 and CDR2 are SGHRS and YFSETQ. The CDR3 length is 15 residues. V dropped 4 bases and J dropped 4 bases, with 15 bases sitting between them. The DNA for the CDR3 is TGCGCCAGCAGCCGACTAGAAGGAGCATACAATGAGCAGTTCTTC. This translates into CASSRLEGAYNEQFF.

The V gene is TRBV6-1, the J gene TRBJ2-1; D ambiguous. The CDR3 consists of 14 residues. Trimming pared 10 bases from V and 1 base from J, leaving 14 bases between. Germline V CDR1 and CDR2: MNHNS, SASEGT. CDR3 in amino acids: CAIRYGRSYNEQFF. The DNA for the CDR3 is TGTGCCATACGATACGGTCGTTCCTACAATGAGCAGTTCTTC.

This clonotype has at least ten counts. V usage is TRBV11-1 and J usage is TRBJ2-1; D may be TRBD2 (6 bases). CDR1 SGHAT and CDR2 FQDESV come from the germline V gene (reference sequence). The CDR3 consists of 15 residues. Trimming left V 4 bases short and J 9 bases short, with 19 bases between. As DNA, the CDR3 is TGTGCCAGCAGCTCGCGGGACGGGCGTACTATTGAGCAGTTCTTC. It translates to CASSSRDGRTIEQFF.

This clonotype was recorded at least ten times. The V gene is TRBV11-2, the J gene TRBJ2-3, with a weak D call TRBD1 (5 bases). Germline V gene sequence: CDR1 SGHAT, CDR2 FQNNGV. The CDR3 consists of 15 residues. The V end lost 1 base, the J end lost 1 base, and 9 bases lay between the germline ends. This CDR3 reads CASSLAARGTDTQYF. The CDR3 DNA reads TGTGCCAGCAGCTTAGCGGCCAGGGGCACAGATACGCAGTATTTT.

This clonotype was seen repeatedly, ten times or more. This chain uses TRBV6-5 with TRBJ1-4; 8 positions match TRBD1. V lost 2 bases and J lost 5; bases outside the gene matches: 4. This CDR3 contains 15 residues. Germline-derived CDR1 and CDR2 are MNHEY and SVGAGI. The CDR3 here is CASSYRQGRNEKLFF. CDR3 nucleotides: TGTGCCAGCAGTTACCGACAGGGGCGAAATGAAAAACTGTTTTTT.

Concerning this clonotype: A read error is possible here, since a much larger clone lies one base away. The chain links TRBV6-9 to TRBJ2-1; possibly TRBD2 for D (5 bases). Germline V gene lookup returns CDR1 MNHGY and CDR2 SVAAGI. The CDR3 spans 17 residues. CDR3 sequence: CAGSFKGGPSLRHEQFF. For the CDR3, the DNA is TGTGCCGGCAGTTTTAAAGGAGGACCCTCCCTTAGGCATGAGCAGTTCTTC.

This clonotype was detected a few times. The chain combines TRBV29-1 with TRBJ2-1; 8 nucleotides match TRBD2. V dropped 6 bases and J dropped 3; count of bases not matched to a gene: 7. The CDR3 spans 14 residues. The germline V gene encodes CDR1 SQVTM and CDR2 ANQGSEA. The CDR3 loop is CSVAGLAGYNEQFF. The CDR3 nucleotides are TGCAGCGTCGCCGGGCTAGCGGGCTACAATGAGCAGTTCTTC.

A note on this clonotype: A much bigger clone sits one base away, suggesting this may be a read error. The chain has TRBV30 and TRBJ2-7; 8 nucleotides agree with TRBD1. The ends lost 2 bases at V and 5 bases at J; junction bases unmatched: 5. Germline values: CDR1 GTSNPN, CDR2 SVGIG (reference sequence). CDR3 length: 13 residues. The CDR3 bases are TGTGCCTGGAGTATGGGACAGGACCACGAGCAGTACTTC. It translates to CAWSMGQDHEQYF.